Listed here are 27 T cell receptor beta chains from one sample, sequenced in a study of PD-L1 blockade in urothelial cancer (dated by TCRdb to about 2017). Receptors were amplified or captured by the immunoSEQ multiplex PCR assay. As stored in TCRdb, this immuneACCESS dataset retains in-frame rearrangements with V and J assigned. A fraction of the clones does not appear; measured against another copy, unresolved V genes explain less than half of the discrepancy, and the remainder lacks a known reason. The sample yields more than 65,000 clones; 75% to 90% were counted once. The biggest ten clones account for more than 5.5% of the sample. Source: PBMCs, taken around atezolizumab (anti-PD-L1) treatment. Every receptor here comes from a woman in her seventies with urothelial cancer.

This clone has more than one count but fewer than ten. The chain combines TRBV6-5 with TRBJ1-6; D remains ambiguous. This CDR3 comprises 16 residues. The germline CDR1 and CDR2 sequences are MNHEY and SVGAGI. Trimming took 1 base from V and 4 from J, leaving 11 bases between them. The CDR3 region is CASSYYPREYNSPLHF. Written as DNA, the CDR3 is TGTGCCAGCAGTTACTATCCCCGGGAGTATAATTCACCCCTCCACTTT.

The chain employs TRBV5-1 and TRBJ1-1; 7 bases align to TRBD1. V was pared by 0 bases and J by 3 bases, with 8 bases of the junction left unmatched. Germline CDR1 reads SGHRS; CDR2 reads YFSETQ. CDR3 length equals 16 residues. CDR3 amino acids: CASSLDHMDRHTEAFF. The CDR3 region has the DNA TGCGCCAGCAGCTTGGACCATATGGACAGGCACACTGAAGCTTTCTTT.

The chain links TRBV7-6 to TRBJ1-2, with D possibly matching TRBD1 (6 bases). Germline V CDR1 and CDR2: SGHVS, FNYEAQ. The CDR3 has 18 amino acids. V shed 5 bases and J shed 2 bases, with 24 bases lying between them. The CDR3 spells CASSPQDRFLVGNYGYTF. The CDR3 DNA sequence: TGTGCCAGCAGCCCCCAGGACAGATTCCTTGTGGGGAACTATGGCTACACCTTC.

CDR3 in amino acids: CASSLTAGGVNEQFF. The DNA for the CDR3 is TGTGCCAGCAGCTTGACAGCGGGAGGGGTCAATGAGCAGTTCTTC. The rearrangement uses TRBV5-6 and TRBJ2-1, with 10 nucleotides matching TRBD2. Trimming at V came to 1 base and at J to 6 bases, leaving 4 bases not matched to a gene. Germline CDR1 is SGHDT and CDR2 is YYEEEE. The CDR3 has 15 amino acids.

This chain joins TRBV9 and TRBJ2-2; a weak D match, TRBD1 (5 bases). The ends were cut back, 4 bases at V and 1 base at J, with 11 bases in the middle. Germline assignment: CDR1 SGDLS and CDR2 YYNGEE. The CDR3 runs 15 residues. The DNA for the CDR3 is TGTGCCAGCAGCACCTCGACAGTGAACACCGGGGAGCTGTTTTTT. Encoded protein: CASSTSTVNTGELFF. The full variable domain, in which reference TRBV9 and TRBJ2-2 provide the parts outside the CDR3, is DSGVTQTPKHLITATGQRVTLRCSPRSGDLSVYWYQQSLDQGLQFLIQYYNGEERAKGNILERFSAQQFPDLHSELNLSSLELGDSALYFCASSTSTVNTGELFFGEGSRLTVL.

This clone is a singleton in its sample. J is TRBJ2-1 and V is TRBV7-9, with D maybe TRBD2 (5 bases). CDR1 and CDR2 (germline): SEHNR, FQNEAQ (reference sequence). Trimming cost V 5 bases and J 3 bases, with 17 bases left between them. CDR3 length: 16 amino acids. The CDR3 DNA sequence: TGTGCCAGCAGCGAAAGGCCTTCCAGCGGCTACAATGAGCAGTTCTTC. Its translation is CASSERPSSGYNEQFF. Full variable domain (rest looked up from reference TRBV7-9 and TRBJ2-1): DTGVSQNPRHKITKRGQNVTFRCDPISEHNRLYWYRQTLGQGPEFLTYFQNEAQLEKSRLLSDRFSAERPKGSFSTLEIQRTEQGDSAMYLCASSERPSSGYNEQFFGPGTRLTVL.

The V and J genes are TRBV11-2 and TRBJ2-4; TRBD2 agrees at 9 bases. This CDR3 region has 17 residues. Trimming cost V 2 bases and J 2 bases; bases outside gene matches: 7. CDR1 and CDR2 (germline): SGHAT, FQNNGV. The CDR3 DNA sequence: TGTGCCAGCAGCTTATTAGGGAGCGGGGGGACCAAAAACATTCAGTACTTC. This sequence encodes CASSLLGSGGTKNIQYF.

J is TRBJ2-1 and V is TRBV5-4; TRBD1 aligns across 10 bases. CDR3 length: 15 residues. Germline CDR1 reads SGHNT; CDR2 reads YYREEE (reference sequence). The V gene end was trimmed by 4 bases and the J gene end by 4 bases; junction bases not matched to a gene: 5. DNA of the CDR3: TGTGCCAGCAGCACCGGGACAGGGGCATACAATGAGCAGTTCTTC. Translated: CASSTGTGAYNEQFF.

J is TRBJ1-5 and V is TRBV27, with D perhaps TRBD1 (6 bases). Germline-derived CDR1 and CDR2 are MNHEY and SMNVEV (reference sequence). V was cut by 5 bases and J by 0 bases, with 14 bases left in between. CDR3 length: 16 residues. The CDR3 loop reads CASSAYHRDSNQPQHF. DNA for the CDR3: TGTGCCAGCAGTGCCTATCACAGGGATAGCAATCAGCCCCAGCATTTT.

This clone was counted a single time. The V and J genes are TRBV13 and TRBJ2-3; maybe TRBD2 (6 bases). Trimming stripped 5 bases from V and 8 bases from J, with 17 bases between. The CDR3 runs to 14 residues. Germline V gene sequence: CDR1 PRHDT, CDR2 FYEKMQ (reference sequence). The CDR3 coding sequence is TGTGCCAGCAGCATGGATGCCGTCGGGGGTACGCAGTATTTT. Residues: CASSMDAVGGTQYF.

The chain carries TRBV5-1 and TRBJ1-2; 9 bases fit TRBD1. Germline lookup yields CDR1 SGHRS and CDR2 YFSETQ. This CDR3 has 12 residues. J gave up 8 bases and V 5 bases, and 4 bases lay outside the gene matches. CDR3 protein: CASRWDRDGYTF. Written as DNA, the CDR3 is TGCGCCAGCAGATGGGACAGGGACGGCTACACCTTC.

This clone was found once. CDR3 nucleotide sequence: TGTGCCAGCAGCGTTAACCGGGGGACCGGGGAGCTGTTTTTT. This codes for CASSVNRGTGELFF. The chain employs TRBV7-3 and TRBJ2-2; D might be TRBD2 (6 bases). The CDR3 sequence is 14 residues long. Germline values: CDR1 SGHTA, CDR2 FQGTGA. V was cut by 5 bases and J by 5 bases, with 12 bases left in between.

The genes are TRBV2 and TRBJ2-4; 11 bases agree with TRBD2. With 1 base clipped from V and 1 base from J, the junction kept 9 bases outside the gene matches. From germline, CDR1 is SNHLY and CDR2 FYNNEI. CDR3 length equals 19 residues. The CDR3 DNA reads TGTGCCAGCAGTGAAGAGGGTAGCGGGGGGGCCGGGGCCAAAAACATTCAGTACTTC. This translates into CASSEEGSGGAGAKNIQYF.

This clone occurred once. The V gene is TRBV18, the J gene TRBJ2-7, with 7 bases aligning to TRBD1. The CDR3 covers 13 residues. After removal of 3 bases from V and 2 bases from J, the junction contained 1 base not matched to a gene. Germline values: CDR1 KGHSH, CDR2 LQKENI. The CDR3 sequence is CASSPGQTYEQYF. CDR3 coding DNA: TGTGCCAGCTCACCGGGACAGACCTACGAGCAGTACTTC.

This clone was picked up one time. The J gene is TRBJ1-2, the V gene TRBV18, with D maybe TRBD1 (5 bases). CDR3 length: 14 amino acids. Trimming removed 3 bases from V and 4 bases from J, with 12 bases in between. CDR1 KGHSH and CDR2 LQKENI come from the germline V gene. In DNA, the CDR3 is TGTGCCAGCTCACCGACGTCAGGGTTCTATGGCTACACCTTC. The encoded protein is CASSPTSGFYGYTF. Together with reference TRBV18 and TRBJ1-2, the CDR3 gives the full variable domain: NAGVMQNPRHLVRRRGQEARLRCSPMKGHSHVYWYRQLPEEGLKFMVYLQKENIIDESGMPKERFSAEFPKEGPSILRIQQVVRGDSAAYFCASSPTSGFYGYTFGSGTRLTVV.

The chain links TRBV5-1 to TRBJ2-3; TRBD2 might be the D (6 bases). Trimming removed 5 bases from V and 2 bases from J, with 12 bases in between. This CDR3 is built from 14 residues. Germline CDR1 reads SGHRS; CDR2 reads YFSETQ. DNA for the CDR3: TGCGCCAGCAGTCCTTGGGGGGACACAGATACGCAGTATTTT. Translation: CASSPWGDTDTQYF.

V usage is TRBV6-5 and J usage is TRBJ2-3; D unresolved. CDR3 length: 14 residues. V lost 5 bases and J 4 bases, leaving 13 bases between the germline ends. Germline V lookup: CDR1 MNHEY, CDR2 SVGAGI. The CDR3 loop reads CASSRLVISDTQYF. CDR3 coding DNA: TGTGCCAGCAGTCGTCTAGTGATTTCAGATACGCAGTATTTT.

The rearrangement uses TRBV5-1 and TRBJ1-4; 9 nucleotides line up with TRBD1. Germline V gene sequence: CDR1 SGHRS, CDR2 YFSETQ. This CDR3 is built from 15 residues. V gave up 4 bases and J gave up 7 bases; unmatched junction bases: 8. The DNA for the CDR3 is TGCGCCAGCAGCGTTCTACAGGGGGCGGGTGAAAAACTGTTTTTT. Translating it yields CASSVLQGAGEKLFF.

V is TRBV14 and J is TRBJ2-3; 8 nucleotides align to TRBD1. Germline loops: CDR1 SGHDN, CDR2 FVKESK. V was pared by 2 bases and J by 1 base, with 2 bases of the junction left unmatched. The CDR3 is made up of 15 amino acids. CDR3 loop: CASSQQGAGTDTQYF. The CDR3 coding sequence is TGTGCCAGCAGCCAACAGGGGGCTGGCACAGATACGCAGTATTTT.

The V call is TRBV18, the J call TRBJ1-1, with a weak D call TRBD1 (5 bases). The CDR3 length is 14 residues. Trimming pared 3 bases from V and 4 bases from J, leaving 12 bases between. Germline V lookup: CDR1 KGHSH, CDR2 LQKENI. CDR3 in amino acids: CASSPAGKSTEAFF. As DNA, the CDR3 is TGTGCCAGCTCACCGGCAGGGAAGAGCACTGAAGCTTTCTTT.

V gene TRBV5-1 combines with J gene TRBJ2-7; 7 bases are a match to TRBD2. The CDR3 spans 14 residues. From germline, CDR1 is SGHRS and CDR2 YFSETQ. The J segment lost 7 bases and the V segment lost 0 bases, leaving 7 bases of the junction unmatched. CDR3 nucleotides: TGCGCCAGCAGCTTGGGGACTCTGGGGGGGGAGCAGTACTTC. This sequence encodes CASSLGTLGGEQYF.

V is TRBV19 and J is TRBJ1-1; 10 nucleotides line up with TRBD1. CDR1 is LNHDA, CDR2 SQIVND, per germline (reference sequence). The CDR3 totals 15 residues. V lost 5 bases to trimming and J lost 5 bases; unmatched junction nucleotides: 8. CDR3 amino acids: CASSPRQGASTEAFF. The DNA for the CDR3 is TGTGCCAGTAGTCCCCGACAGGGGGCGAGTACTGAAGCTTTCTTT.

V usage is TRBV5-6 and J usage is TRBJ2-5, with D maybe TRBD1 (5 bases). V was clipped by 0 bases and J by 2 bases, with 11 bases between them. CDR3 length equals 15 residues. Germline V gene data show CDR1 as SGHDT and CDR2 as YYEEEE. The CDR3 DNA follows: TGTGCCAGCAGCTTGGGCCCAGGGTTTCAAGAGACCCAGTACTTC. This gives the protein CASSLGPGFQETQYF.

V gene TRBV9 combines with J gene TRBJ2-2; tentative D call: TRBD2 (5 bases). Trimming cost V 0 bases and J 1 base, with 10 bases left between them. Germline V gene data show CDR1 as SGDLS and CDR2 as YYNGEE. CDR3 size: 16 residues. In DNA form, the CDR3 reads TGTGCCAGCAGCGTAGCGCTCGGGATGAACACCGGGGAGCTGTTTTTT. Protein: CASSVALGMNTGELFF.

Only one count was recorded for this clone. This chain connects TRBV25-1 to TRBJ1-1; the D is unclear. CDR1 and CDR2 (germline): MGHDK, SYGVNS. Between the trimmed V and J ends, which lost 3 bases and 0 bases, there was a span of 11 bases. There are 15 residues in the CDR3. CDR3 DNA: TGTGCCAGCAGTGACTCCCAGAACATGAACACTGAAGCTTTCTTT. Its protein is CASSDSQNMNTEAFF.

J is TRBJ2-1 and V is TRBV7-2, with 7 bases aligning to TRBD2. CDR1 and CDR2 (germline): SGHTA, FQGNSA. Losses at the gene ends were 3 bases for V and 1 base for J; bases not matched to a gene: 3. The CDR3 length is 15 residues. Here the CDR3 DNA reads TGTGCCAGCAGCTTGGACGGGGGGTCCTACAATGAGCAGTTCTTC. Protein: CASSLDGGSYNEQFF.

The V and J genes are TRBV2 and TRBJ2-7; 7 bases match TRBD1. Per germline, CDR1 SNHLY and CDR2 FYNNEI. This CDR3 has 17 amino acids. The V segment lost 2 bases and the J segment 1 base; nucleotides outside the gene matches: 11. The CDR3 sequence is CASSEIWAAGGSYEQYF. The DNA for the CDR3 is TGTGCCAGCAGTGAAATTTGGGCGGCAGGGGGATCCTACGAGCAGTACTTC.